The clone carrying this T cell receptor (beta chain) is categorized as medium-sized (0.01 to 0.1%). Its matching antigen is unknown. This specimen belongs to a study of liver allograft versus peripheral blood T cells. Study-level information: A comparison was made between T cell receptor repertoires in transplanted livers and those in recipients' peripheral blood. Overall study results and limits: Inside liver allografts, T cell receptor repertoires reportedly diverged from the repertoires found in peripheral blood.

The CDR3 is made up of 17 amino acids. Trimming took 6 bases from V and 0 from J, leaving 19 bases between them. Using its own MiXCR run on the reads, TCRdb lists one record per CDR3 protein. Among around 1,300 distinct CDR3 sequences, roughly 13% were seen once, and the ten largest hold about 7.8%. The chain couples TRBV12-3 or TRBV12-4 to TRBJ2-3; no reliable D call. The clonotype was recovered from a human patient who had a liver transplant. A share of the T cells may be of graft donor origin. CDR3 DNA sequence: TGTGCCAGCAGCCAAGAGAGGTCGTGGGGAAGCACAGATACGCAGTATTTT. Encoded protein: CASSQERSWGSTDTQYF.